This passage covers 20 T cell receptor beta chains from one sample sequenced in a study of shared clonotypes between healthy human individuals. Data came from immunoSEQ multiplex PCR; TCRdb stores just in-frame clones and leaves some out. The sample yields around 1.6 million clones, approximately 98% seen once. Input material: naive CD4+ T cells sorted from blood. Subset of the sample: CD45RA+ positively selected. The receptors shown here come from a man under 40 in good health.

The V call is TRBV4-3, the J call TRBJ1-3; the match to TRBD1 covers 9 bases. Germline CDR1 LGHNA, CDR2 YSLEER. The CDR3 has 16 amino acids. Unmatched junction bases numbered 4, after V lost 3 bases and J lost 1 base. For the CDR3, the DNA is TGCGCCAGCAGCCATAACAGGGGGCTATCTGGAAACACCATATATTTT. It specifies CASSHNRGLSGNTIYF.

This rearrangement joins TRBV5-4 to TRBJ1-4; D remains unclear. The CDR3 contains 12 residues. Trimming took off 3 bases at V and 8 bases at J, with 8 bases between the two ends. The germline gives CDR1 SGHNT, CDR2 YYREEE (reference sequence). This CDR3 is CASSYTSEKLFF. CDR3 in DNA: TGTGCCAGCAGCTACACGAGCGAAAAACTGTTTTTT.

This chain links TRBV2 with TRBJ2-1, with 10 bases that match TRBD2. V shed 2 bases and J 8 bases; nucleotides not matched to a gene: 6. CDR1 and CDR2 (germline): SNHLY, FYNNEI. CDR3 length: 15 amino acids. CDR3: CASSEILAGVHEQFF. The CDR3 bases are TGTGCCAGCAGTGAAATCCTAGCGGGAGTCCATGAGCAGTTCTTC.

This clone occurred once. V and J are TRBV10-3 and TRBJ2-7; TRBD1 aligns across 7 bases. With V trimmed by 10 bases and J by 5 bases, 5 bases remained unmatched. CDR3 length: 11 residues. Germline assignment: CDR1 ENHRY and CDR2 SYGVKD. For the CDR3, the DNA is TGTGCCACCCGGGACAGCAACGAGCAGTACTTC. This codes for CATRDSNEQYF.

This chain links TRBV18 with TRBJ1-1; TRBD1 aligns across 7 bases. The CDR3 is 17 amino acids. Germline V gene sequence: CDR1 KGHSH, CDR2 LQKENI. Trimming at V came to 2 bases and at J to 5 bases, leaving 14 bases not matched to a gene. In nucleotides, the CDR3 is TGTGCCAGCTCACCATTATCGGGGACCAGGGGGAGTACTGAAGCTTTCTTT. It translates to CASSPLSGTRGSTEAFF.

The DNA for the CDR3 is TGTGCCAGCAGCGTTACGCAGGGGGCAGGGTACAATGAGCAGTTCTTC. It yields the protein CASSVTQGAGYNEQFF. The chain joins TRBV9 to TRBJ2-1, with TRBD1 identical over 8 bases. Germline V gives CDR1 SGDLS, CDR2 YYNGEE. This CDR3 has 16 residues. The V gene end was trimmed by 2 bases and the J gene end by 4 bases; junction bases not matched to a gene: 8.

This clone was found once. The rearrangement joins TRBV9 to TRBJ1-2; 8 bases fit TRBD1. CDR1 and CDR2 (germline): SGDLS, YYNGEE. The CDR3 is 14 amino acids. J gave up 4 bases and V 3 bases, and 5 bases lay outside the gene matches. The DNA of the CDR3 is TGTGCCAGCAGCGCTAGGACAGGGATCTATGGCTACACCTTC. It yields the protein CASSARTGIYGYTF.

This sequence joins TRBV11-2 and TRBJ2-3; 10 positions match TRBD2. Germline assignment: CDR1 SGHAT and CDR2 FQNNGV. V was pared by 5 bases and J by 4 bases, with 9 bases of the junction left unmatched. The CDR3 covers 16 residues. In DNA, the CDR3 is TGTGCCAGCAGCGGGAGCTTAGCGGGAGGCCCAGATACGCAGTATTTT. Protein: CASSGSLAGGPDTQYF. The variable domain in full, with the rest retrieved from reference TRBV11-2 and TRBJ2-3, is EAGVAQSPRYKIIEKRQSVAFWCNPISGHATLYWYQQILGQGPKLLIQFQNNGVVDDSQLPKDRFSAERLKGVDSTLKIQPAKLEDSAVYLCASSGSLAGGPDTQYFGPGTRLTVL.

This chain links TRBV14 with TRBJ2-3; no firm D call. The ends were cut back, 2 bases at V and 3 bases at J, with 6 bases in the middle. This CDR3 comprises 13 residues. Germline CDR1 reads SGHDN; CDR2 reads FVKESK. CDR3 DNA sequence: TGTGCCAGCAGCCAACTGTCGACAGATACGCAGTATTTT. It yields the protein CASSQLSTDTQYF.

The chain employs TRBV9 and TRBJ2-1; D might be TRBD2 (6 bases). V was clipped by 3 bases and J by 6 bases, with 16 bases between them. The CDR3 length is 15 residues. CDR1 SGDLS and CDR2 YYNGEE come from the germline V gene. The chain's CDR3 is CASSDGTGRFNEQFF. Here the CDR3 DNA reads TGTGCCAGCAGCGACGGGACTGGAAGATTCAATGAGCAGTTCTTC.

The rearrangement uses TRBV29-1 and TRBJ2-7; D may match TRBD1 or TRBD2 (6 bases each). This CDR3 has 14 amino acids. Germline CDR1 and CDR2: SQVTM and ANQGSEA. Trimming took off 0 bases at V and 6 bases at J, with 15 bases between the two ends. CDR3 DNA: TGCAGCGTTGAAGAGGTTAGGGGGGCCCTCGAGCAGTACTTC. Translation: CSVEEVRGALEQYF.

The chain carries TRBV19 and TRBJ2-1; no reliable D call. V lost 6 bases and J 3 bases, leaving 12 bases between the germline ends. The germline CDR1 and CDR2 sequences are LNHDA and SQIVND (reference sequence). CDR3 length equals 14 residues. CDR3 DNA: TGTGCCAGTAGCAACCCTCAATACTACAATGAGCAGTTCTTC. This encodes CASSNPQYYNEQFF.

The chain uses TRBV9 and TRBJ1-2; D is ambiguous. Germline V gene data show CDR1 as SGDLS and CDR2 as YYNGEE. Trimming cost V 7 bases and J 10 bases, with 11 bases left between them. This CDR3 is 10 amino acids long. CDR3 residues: CASFNRDYTF. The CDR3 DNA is TGTGCCAGCTTCAATCGCGACTACACCTTC.

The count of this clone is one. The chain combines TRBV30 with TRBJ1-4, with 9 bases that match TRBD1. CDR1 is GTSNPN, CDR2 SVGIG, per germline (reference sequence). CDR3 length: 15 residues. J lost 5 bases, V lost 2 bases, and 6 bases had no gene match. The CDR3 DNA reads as TGTGCCTGGAGTAAAAACAGGGGGCCCAATGAAAAACTGTTTTTT. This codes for CAWSKNRGPNEKLFF. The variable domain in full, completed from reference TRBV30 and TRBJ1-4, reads SQTIHQWPATLVQPVGSPLSLECTVEGTSNPNLYWYRQAAGRGLQLLFYSVGIGQISSEVPQNLSASRPQDRQFILSSKKLLLSDSGFYLCAWSKNRGPNEKLFFGSGTQLSVL.

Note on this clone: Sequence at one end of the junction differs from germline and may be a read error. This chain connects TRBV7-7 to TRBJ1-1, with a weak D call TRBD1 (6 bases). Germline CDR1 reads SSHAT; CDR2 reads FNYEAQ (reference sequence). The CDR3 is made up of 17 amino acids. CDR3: CASSLLRPGQMNTEAFF. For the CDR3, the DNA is TGTGCTAGCAGCTTACTCCGCCCCGGACAGATGAACACTGAAGCTTTCTTT.

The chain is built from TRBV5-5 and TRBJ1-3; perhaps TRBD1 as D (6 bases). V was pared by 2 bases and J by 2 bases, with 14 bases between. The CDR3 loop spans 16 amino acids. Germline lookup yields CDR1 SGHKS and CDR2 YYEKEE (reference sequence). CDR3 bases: TGTGCCAGCAGCTTTGTCCCACAGGGTCCTGGAAACACCATATATTTT. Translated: CASSFVPQGPGNTIYF.

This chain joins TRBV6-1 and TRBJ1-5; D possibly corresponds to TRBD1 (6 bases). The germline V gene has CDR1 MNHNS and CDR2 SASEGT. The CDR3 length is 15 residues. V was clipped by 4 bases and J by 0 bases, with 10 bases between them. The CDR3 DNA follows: TGTGCCAGCAGTGGGACAGATTATAGCAATCAGCCCCAGCATTTT. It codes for CASSGTDYSNQPQHF.

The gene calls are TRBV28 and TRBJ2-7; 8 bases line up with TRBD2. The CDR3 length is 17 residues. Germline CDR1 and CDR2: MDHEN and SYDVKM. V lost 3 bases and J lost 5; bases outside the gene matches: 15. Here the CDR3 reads CASSFRREASSLNEQYF. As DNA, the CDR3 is TGTGCCAGCAGTTTTCGGCGGGAGGCCTCTTCTTTGAACGAGCAGTACTTC. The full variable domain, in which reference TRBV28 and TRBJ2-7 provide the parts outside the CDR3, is DVKVTQSSRYLVKRTGEKVFLECVQDMDHENMFWYRQDPGLGLRLIYFSYDVKMKEKGDIPEGYSVSREKKERFSLILESASTNQTSMYLCASSFRREASSLNEQYFGPGTRLTVT.

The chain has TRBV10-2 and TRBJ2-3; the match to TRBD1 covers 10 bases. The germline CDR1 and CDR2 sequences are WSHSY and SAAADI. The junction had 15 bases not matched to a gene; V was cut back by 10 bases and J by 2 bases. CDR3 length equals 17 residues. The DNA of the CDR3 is TGCGCCACCTCCGGGACAGGGGTTTTCTCTGACACAGATACGCAGTATTTT. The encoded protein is CATSGTGVFSDTDTQYF.

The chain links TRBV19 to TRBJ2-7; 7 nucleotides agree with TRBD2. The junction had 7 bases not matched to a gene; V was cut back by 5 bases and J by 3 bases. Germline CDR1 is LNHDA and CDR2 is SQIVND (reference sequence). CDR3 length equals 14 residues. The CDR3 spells CASSFLGGGYEQYF. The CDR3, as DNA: TGTGCCAGTAGTTTCCTCGGCGGGGGCTACGAGCAGTACTTC.